This T cell receptor beta chain was recorded in a study of monozygotic twins with inflammatory bowel disease. Findings of the study overall: No discrimination was achieved between different T cell subtypes. Possibly reflecting limited power, no difference in repertoire similarity was found between concordant and discordant twins.

Sampling involved one blood draw (2.5 ml) for every donor. A word on this clonotype: Its antigen is undetermined.

Both TCRalpha and TCRbeta cDNA were subjected to two nested PCRs lasting approximately 16 and 10 cycles. TCRdb reanalyzed the 5' RACE reads, giving one entry per CDR3 protein sequence and no DNA. This sample's table has a few hundred thousand distinct CDR3 sequences. Germline CDR1 and CDR2: MRHNA and SNTAGT. The CDR3 length is 14 residues. The sequence was collected from a human donor with ulcerative colitis or Crohn's disease, or a healthy co-twin of an affected twin (not recorded which). V usage is TRBV6-4 and J usage is TRBJ2-7; lacking DNA, the TRBD2 call made by TCRdb goes unchecked. Sequencing was performed on blood. CDR3: CASTLCAGLNEQYF.